This TCR beta chain appears in the sequencing data of a study of CD8 T cells in Susac syndrome. The CDR3 totals 15 residues. Germline CDR1 SGHTA, CDR2 FQGNSA. V lost 1 base to trimming and J lost 4 bases, with 12 bases between them. It was with random hexamers that roughly 0.45 to 1 ug RNA was reverse transcribed. Via MiXCR, TCRdb re-called the immunoSEQ multiplex PCR reads, giving one row per CDR3 protein. The data hold over 100,000 distinct CDR3 sequences, with about nine tenths observed a single time. Sequenced: CD4+ T cells from PBMCs. The receptor was isolated from a human donor in good health. V gene TRBV7-2 combines with J gene TRBJ2-3; possible D gene TRBD2, 5 bases. This CDR3 is CASSLERVGADTQYF. CDR3 in DNA: TGTGCCAGCAGCTTAGAACGGGTCGGGGCAGATACGCAGTATTTT.